This TCR beta chain was recovered during a study of PD-1 blockade in classical Hodgkin lymphoma. Study overall: Patients were dosed intravenously with nivolumab at 3 mg/kg every 2 weeks.

Trimming took off 6 bases at V and 4 bases at J, with 12 bases between the two ends. The CDR3 contains 13 residues. Germline V CDR1 and CDR2: MNHEY, SVGAGI. As to this clone: The antigen remains unidentified.

Study-wide findings and caveats: Before treatment, complete responders showed about the same diversity as newly diagnosed patients. While CD8+ TCR diversity did not rise significantly by C4D1, CD4+ TCR diversity did.

Assay used: immunoSEQ multiplex PCR; TCRdb lists only in-frame clones, some missing. This sample has around 25,000 clones; roughly 80% occur once, and the top ten carry around 3%. The time point denotes: cycle 4 day 1 (C4D1), after more than 5 weeks of nivolumab. Brentuximab vedotin exposure varied, and every patient relapsed after autologous stem cell transplantation. The CD4+ T cells used were purified from thawed PBMCs through magnetic negative selection. Best responses included complete response and partial response; otherwise, the best response was progressive disease. This receptor was taken from a human donor with classical Hodgkin lymphoma. The source material was CD4+ T cells from blood, sampled before the fourth cycle of nivolumab. The rearrangement uses TRBV6-5 and TRBJ1-2; D unresolved. CDR3 DNA: TGTGCCAGCAGGGGCACCGGGATCTATGGCTACACCTTC. Its translation is CASRGTGIYGYTF.